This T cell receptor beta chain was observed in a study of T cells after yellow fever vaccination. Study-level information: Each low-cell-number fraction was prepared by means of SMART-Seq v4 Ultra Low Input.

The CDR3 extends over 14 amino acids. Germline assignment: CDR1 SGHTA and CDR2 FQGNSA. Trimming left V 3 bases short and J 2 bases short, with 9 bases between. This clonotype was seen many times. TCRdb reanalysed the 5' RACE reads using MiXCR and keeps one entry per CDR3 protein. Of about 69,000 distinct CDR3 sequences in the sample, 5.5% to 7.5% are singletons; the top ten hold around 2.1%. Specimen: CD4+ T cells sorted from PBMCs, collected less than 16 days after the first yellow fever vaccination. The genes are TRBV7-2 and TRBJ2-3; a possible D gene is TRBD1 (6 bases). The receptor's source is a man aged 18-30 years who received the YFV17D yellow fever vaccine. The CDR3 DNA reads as TGTGCCAGCAGCTTGGGGACATTCACAGATACGCAGTATTTT. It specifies CASSLGTFTDTQYF.